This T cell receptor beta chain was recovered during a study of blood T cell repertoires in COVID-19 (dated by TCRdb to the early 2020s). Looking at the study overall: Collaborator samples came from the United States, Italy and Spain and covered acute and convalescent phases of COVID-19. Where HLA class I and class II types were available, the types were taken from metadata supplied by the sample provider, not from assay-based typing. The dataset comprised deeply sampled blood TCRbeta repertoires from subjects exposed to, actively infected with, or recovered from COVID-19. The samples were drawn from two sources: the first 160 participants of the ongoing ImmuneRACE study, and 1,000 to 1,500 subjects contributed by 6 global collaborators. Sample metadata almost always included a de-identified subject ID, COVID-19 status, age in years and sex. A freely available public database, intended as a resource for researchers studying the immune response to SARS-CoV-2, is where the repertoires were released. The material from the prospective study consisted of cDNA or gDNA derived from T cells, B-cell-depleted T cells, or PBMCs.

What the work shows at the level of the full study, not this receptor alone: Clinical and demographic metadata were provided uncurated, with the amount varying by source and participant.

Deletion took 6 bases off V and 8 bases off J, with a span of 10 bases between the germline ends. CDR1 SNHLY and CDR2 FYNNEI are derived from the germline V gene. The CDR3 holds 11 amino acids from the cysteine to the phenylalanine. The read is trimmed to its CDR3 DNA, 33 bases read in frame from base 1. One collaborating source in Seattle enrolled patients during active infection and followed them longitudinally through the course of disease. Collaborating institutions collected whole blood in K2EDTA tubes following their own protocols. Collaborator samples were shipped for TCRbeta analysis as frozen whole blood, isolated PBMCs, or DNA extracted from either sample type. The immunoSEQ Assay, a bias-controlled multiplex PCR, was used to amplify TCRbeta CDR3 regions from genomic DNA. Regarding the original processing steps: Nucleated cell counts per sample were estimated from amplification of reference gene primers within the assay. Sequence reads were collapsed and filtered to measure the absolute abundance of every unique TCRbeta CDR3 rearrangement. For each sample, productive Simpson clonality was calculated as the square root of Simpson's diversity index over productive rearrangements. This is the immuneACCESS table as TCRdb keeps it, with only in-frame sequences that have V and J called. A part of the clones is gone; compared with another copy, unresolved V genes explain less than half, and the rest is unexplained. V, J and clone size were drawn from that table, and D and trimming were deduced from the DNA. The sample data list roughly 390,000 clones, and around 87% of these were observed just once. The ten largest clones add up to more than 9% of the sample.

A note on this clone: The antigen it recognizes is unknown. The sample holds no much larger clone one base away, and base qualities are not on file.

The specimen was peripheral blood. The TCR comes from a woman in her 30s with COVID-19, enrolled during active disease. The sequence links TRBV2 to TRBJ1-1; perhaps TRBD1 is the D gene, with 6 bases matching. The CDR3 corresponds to CASRGGAEAFF. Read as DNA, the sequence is TGTGCCAGCAGAGGGGGTGCGGAAGCTTTCTTT.